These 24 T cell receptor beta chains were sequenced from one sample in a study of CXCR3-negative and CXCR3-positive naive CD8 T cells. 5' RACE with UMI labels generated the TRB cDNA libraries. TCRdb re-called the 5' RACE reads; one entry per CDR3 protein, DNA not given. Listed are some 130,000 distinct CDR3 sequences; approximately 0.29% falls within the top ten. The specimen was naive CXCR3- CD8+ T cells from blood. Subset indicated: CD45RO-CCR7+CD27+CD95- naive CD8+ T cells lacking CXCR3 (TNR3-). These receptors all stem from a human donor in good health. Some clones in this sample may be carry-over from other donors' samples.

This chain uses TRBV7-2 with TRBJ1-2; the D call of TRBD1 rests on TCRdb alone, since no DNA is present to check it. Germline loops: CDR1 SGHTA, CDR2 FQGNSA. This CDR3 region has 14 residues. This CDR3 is CASSFAGTGDVPTF.

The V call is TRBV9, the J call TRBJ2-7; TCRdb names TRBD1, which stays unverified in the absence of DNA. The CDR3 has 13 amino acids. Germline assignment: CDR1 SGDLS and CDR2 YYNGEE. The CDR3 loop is CASSAVDSYEQYF.

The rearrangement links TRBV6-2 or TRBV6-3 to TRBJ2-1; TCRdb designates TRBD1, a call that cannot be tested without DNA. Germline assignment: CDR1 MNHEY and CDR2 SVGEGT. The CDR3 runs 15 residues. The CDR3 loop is CASSNEDRVYNEQFF.

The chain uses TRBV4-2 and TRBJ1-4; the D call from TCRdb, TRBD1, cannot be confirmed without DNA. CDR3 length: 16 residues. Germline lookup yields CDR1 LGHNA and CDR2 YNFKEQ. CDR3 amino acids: CASSPEQGATNEKLFF.

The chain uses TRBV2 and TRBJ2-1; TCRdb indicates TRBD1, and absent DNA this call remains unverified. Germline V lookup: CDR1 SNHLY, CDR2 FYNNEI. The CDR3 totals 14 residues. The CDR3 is CASSDRGRGNEQFF.

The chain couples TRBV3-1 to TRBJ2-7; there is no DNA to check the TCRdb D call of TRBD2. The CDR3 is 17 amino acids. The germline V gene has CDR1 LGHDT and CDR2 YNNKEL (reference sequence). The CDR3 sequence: CASSQDPPGGHKYEQYF.

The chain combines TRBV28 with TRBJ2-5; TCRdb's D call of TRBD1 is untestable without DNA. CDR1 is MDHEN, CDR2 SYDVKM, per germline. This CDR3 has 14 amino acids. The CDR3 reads CASTLGGSKETQYF.

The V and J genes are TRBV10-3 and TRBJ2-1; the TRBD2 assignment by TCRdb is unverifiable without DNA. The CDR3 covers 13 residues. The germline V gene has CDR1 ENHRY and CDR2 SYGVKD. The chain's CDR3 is CAIRAGLYNEQFF.

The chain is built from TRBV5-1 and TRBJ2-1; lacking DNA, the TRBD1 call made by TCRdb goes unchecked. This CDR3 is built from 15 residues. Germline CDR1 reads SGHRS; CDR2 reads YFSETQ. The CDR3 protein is CASSRGQDIYNEQFF.

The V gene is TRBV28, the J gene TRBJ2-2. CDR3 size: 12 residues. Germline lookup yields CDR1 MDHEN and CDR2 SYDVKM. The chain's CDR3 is CASSFWAGELFF.

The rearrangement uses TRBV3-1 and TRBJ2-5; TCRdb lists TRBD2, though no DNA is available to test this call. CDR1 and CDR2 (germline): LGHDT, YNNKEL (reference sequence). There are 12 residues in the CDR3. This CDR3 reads CASSQVEGTQYF.

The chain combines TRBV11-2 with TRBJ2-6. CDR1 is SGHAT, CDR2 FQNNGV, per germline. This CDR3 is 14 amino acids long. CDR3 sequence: CASSLHSGANVLTF.

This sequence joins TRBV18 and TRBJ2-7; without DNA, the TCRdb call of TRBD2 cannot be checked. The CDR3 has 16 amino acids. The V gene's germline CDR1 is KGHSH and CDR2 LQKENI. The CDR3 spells CASSPTGTGGTYEQYF.

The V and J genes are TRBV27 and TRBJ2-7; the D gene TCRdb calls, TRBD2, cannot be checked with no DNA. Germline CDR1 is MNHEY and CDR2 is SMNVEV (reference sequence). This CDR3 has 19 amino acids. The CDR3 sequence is CASSLSSSSGGSTSGEQYF.

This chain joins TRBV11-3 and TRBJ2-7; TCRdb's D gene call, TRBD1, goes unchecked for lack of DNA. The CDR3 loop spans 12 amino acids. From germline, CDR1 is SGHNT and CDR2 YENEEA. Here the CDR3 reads CASSTGTHEQYF.

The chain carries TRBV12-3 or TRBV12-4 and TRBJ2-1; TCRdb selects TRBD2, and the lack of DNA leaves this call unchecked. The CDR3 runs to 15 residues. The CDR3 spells CASSLMGLVDNEQFF.

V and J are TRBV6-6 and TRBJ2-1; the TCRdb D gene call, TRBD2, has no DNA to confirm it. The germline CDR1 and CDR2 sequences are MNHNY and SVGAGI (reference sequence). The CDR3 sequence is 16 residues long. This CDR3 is CASSYSTQRLKEEQFF.

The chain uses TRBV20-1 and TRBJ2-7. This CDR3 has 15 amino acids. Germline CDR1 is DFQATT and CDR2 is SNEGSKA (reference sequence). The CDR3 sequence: CSARDPGRISYEQYF.

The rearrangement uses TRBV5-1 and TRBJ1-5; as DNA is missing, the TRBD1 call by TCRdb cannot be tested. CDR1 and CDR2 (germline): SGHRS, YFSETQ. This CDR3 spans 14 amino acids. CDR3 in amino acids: CASSLVPYGEPQHF.

The CDR3 region is CASSSSQGSEQYF. The rearrangement links TRBV28 to TRBJ2-7; the D gene TCRdb calls, TRBD1, cannot be checked with no DNA. The CDR3 contains 13 residues. The germline V gene encodes CDR1 MDHEN and CDR2 SYDVKM. The complete variable domain, with remaining parts taken from reference TRBV28 and TRBJ2-7, reads DVKVTQSSRYLVKRTGEKVFLECVQDMDHENMFWYRQDPGLGLRLIYFSYDVKMKEKGDIPEGYSVSREKKERFSLILESASTNQTSMYLCASSSSQGSEQYFGPGTRLTVT.

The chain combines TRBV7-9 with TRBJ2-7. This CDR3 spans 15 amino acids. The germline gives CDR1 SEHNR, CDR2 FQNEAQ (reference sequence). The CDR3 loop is CASSLGPADLYEQYF.

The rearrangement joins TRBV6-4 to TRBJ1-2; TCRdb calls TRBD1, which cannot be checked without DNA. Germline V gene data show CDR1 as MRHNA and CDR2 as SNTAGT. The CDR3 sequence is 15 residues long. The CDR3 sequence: CASSRDSLMVDGYTF.

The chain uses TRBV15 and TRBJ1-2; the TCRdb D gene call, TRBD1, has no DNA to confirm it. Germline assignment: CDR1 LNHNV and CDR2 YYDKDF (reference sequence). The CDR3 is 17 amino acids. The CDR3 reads CATSRDFGQGDDYGYTF.

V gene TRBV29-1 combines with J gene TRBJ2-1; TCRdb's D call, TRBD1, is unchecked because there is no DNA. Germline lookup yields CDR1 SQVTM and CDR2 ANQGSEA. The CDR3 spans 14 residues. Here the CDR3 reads CSVGGSGESNEQFF.